This TCR beta chain was sequenced for a study of blood T cell repertoires in COVID-19. The wider study: Some COVID-19 samples were acute and others convalescent; all came from the United States, Italy and Spain. The analysed material was cDNA or gDNA that came from T cells, B-cell-depleted T cells, or PBMCs.

In the authors' methods: Estimation of nucleated cell counts relied on the amplification of reference gene primers. The repertoire was sequenced with immunoSEQ multiplex PCR; TCRdb's copy has only in-frame clones and lacks some. V, J and clone size are taken as reported in that table, and D and trimming were inferred from the DNA itself. In the table there are 120,000 or so clones, approximately 86% of which are singletons. After removal of 9 bases from V and 0 bases from J, the junction contained 11 bases not matched to a gene. Germline V CDR1 and CDR2: SGHRS, YFSETQ. CDR3 length equals 16 residues.

This clonotype was sampled from a human donor in a cohort sampled during active COVID-19. Sequencing was carried out using peripheral blood. The chain joins TRBV5-1 to TRBJ2-1; 8 nucleotides align to TRBD2. CDR3 nucleotide sequence: TGCGCCACCCGGGGGGGGAGTGGGAGCTCCTACAATGAGCAGTTCTTC. Protein product: CATRGGSGSSYNEQFF.